One sample yielded the 30 T cell receptor beta chains listed below, sequenced in a study of T cells after yellow fever vaccination (dated by TCRdb to about 2019). What this sample's treatment or condition label stands for: live attenuated yellow fever vaccine strain. The library relied on 5' RACE. Sequencing was carried out with an Illumina NovaSeq 6000. TCRdb reprocessed the public reads (quality trimming at Q25 with fastp, clone calling with MiXCR) and kept in-frame beta chains. Entries that share a CDR3 protein sequence are merged under the most common genes and DNA. This sample is represented by around 330,000 distinct CDR3 sequences; more than 3% of them were singletons. The ten largest make up less than 25% of the sample. The starting material was PBMCs, obtained on the day of the yellow fever booster vaccination. The receptor set was obtained from a man aged 18 to 35 who received the YFV17D yellow fever vaccine.

This clonotype was observed a handful of times. V gene TRBV4-2 combines with J gene TRBJ2-1; D unclear. V dropped 0 bases and J dropped 1 base, with 13 bases sitting between them. CDR1 is LGHNA, CDR2 YNFKEQ, per germline. The CDR3 is 17 residues long. Here the CDR3 DNA reads TGTGCCAGCAGCCAAGATATCCCTACGAGGTCCTACAATGAGCAGTTCTTC. This sequence encodes CASSQDIPTRSYNEQFF.

This clonotype was recorded many times. The chain employs TRBV18 and TRBJ2-7, with 7 nucleotides matching TRBD1. The germline CDR1 and CDR2 sequences are KGHSH and LQKENI. The V gene end was trimmed by 5 bases and the J gene end by 4 bases; junction bases not matched to a gene: 5. This CDR3 is built from 13 residues. The CDR3: CASSGTDNYEQYV. The CDR3, as DNA: TGTGCCAGCTCAGGGACAGACAATTACGAGCAGTACGTC.

The sample holds a few counts of this clonotype. The chain uses TRBV4-1 and TRBJ1-1; 7 bases agree with TRBD1. The germline CDR1 and CDR2 sequences are MGHRA and YSYEKL. Germline trimming cut 1 base from V and 5 bases from J; bases unmatched to any gene: 10. This CDR3 comprises 16 residues. This CDR3 reads CASSQGNRGAGTEAFF. CDR3 coding DNA: TGCGCCAGCAGCCAAGGAAACAGGGGCGCGGGTACTGAAGCTTTCTTT.

The sample holds many counts of this clonotype. The chain is built from TRBV5-1 and TRBJ1-2, with D maybe TRBD1 (6 bases). The V and J ends lost 4 bases and 2 bases respectively, with 12 bases between them. There are 14 residues in the CDR3. Germline loops: CDR1 SGHRS, CDR2 YFSETQ. The CDR3 DNA reads TGCGCCAGCAGCCTATGGACAGCCAACTATGGCTACACCTTC. This gives the protein CASSLWTANYGYTF.

This clonotype appeared a few times. V gene TRBV5-1 combines with J gene TRBJ1-2; D may be TRBD1 (5 bases). The V gene lost 4 bases and the J gene lost 4 bases, with 14 bases spanning the gap. The CDR3 consists of 14 residues. Germline assignment: CDR1 SGHRS and CDR2 YFSETQ. The CDR3, as DNA: TGCGCCAGCAGCCCGGGACCGATCCCCTATGGCTACACCTTC. Translating it yields CASSPGPIPYGYTF.

This clonotype was observed a handful of times. The J gene is TRBJ2-5, the V gene TRBV12-3 or TRBV12-4; 11 nucleotides agree with TRBD1. V lost 4 bases, J lost 4 bases, and 2 bases stayed unmatched. This CDR3 has 14 amino acids. The CDR3 is CASSWGTGGETQYF. CDR3 bases: TGTGCCAGCAGTTGGGGGACAGGGGGAGAGACCCAGTACTTC.

The chain links TRBV5-1 to TRBJ2-5, with 8 bases matching TRBD2. The CDR3 has 14 amino acids. V lost 4 bases, J lost 5 bases, and 7 bases stayed unmatched. Germline CDR1 is SGHRS and CDR2 is YFSETQ. The CDR3 spells CASSRTAGVETQYF. CDR3 coding DNA: TGCGCCAGCAGCAGGACAGCGGGGGTTGAGACCCAGTACTTC.

This clonotype showed up many times. The chain combines TRBV7-3 with TRBJ2-1; D perhaps matches TRBD2 (6 bases). V was cut by 3 bases and J by 9 bases, with 15 bases left in between. The CDR3 is 14 residues long. Germline CDR1 reads SGHTA; CDR2 reads FQGTGA. CDR3 sequence (DNA): TGTGCCAGCAGCTTGGGGGACTCCCTCCGTGAGCAGTTCTTC. This gives the protein CASSLGDSLREQFF.

This clonotype was seen at least ten times. V usage is TRBV7-9 and J usage is TRBJ2-1, with TRBD1 as a possible D gene (5 bases). Per germline, CDR1 SEHNR and CDR2 FQNEAQ (reference sequence). Trimming stripped 4 bases from V and 12 bases from J, with 13 bases between. The CDR3 has 12 amino acids. The DNA of the CDR3 is TGTGCCAGCAGCTCATATACAGGTTGGCAGTTCTTC. Translating it yields CASSSYTGWQFF.

This clonotype occurred many times. The chain has TRBV9 and TRBJ2-2; D ambiguous. V was clipped by 0 bases and J by 7 bases, with 10 bases between them. This CDR3 region has 14 residues. Germline V gene lookup returns CDR1 SGDLS and CDR2 YYNGEE. The DNA of the CDR3 is TGTGCCAGCAGCGTAGTCGGCAGCAGCGGGGAGCTGTTTTTT. This gives the protein CASSVVGSSGELFF.

This clonotype was detected ten times or more. The rearrangement joins TRBV18 to TRBJ2-7, with D tentatively TRBD1 or TRBD2 (5 bases each). This CDR3 has 14 residues. Deletions cut 3 bases from V and 1 base from J, with 10 bases between. Germline assignment: CDR1 KGHSH and CDR2 LQKENI. CDR3 in amino acids: CASSPGTFSYEQYV. As DNA, the CDR3 is TGTGCCAGCTCACCGGGGACCTTTTCCTACGAGCAGTACGTC.

This clonotype was seen a handful of times. This chain links TRBV6-5 with TRBJ1-1; 7 nucleotides align to TRBD1. The trim removed 6 bases at V and 5 bases at J, leaving 6 bases unmatched. The CDR3 spans 13 residues. From germline, CDR1 is MNHEY and CDR2 SVGAGI. CDR3 loop: CASSRQGWTEAFF. As DNA, the CDR3 is TGTGCCAGCAGCCGACAGGGATGGACTGAAGCTTTCTTT.

This clonotype was counted at least ten times. This sequence joins TRBV6-2 or TRBV6-3 and TRBJ1-5; D is unresolved. V lost 6 bases and J 4 bases, leaving 10 bases between the germline ends. This CDR3 region has 13 residues. Germline CDR1 is MNHEY and CDR2 is SVGEGT. Here the CDR3 DNA reads TGTGCCAGCAGCAAATGGGCTAATCAGCCCCAGCATTTT. Its translation is CASSKWANQPQHF.

This clonotype came up many times. Germline and junction disagree at one end, which may indicate a read error. This sequence joins TRBV7-7 and TRBJ2-1; D may be TRBD1 or TRBD2 (5 bases each). The CDR3 extends over 16 amino acids. From germline, CDR1 is SSHAT and CDR2 FNYEAQ (reference sequence). For the CDR3, the DNA is TGTGCTAGCAGCTTAGGGGACGGAAGCTCCTACAATGAGCAGTTCTTC. Its translation is CASSLGDGSSYNEQFF.

This clonotype was counted between two and nine times. This chain connects TRBV12-3 or TRBV12-4 to TRBJ2-1, with D possibly matching TRBD1 (5 bases). V was trimmed by 6 bases and J by 8 bases, leaving 8 bases between them. The length of the CDR3 is 11 residues. This CDR3 is CASRLRDEQFF. The CDR3 nucleotides read TGTGCCAGCAGGCTCAGGGATGAGCAGTTCTTC.

This clonotype was picked up many times. The chain combines TRBV20-1 with TRBJ2-5; D call uncertain. Germline V gene lookup returns CDR1 DFQATT and CDR2 SNEGSKA (reference sequence). V was shortened by 3 bases and J by 5 bases, with 7 bases between the two germline ends. The CDR3 extends over 11 amino acids. The chain's CDR3 is CSASRAETQYF. CDR3 coding DNA: TGCAGTGCTAGCCGGGCGGAGACCCAGTACTTC.

In this sample, this clonotype turned up many times. The chain recombines TRBV4-2 with TRBJ1-5, with no clear D. Germline V gives CDR1 LGHNA, CDR2 YNFKEQ. The CDR3 is 16 amino acids. V was cut by 0 bases and J by 4 bases, with 13 bases left in between. Written as DNA, the CDR3 is TGTGCCAGCAGCCAAGAAGAAGAACAGATAAATCAGCCCCAGCATTTT. Translated, it gives CASSQEEEQINQPQHF.

This clonotype appeared once. This chain uses TRBV7-2 with TRBJ2-5, with 9 bases lining up with TRBD2. This CDR3 contains 14 residues. V was pared by 6 bases and J by 5 bases, with 7 bases of the junction left unmatched. CDR1 and CDR2 (germline): SGHTA, FQGNSA. The CDR3 DNA reads as TGTGCCAGCAGTCGCGGGGGGGCCAGGGAGACCCAGTACTTC. Protein: CASSRGGARETQYF.

The table lists this clonotype with many counts. The genes are TRBV28 and TRBJ2-5; D possibly corresponds to TRBD1 (8 bases). Per the germline V gene, CDR1 is MDHEN and CDR2 is SYDVKM. Trimming took off 6 bases at V and 5 bases at J, with 19 bases between the two ends. The CDR3 length is 15 residues. The CDR3 DNA reads as TGTGCCAGCAGCCCGGAAACAGGGGGGGACGAGACCCAGTACTTC. Its translation: CASSPETGGDETQYF.

This clonotype was counted many times. V usage is TRBV5-1 and J usage is TRBJ1-1; the D gene is possibly TRBD1 (5 bases). The CDR3 sequence is 13 residues long. With 4 bases removed from V and 1 base from J, the gap between germline ends came to 8 bases. Germline assignment: CDR1 SGHRS and CDR2 YFSETQ. CDR3 loop: CASSRDQNTEAFF. The CDR3 DNA is TGCGCCAGCAGCCGGGACCAGAACACTGAAGCTTTCTTT.

Written as DNA, the CDR3 is TGCGCCAGCAGCTTGAAAGGAGGGGGAGATACGCAGTATTTT. Protein: CASSLKGGGDTQYF. The gene calls are TRBV5-1 and TRBJ2-3; D assignment may be TRBD1 or TRBD2 (6 bases each). CDR3 length: 14 amino acids. Germline-derived CDR1 and CDR2 are SGHRS and YFSETQ. V lost 1 base and J 5 bases, leaving 11 bases between the germline ends. The whole variable domain, remainder taken from reference TRBV5-1 and TRBJ2-3, is KAGVTQTPRYLIKTRGQQVTLSCSPISGHRSVSWYQQTPGQGLQFLFEYFSETQRNKGNFPGRFSGRQFSNSRSEMNVSTLELGDSALYLCASSLKGGGDTQYFGPGTRLTVL.

At least ten counts were recorded for this clonotype. The rearrangement links TRBV18 to TRBJ2-5; possible D gene TRBD1, 5 bases. V was trimmed by 8 bases and J by 5 bases, leaving 12 bases between them. This CDR3 comprises 12 residues. Germline CDR1 reads KGHSH; CDR2 reads LQKENI. The CDR3 nucleotides are TGTGCCAGCGCCAGGGATGAGGAGACCCAGTACTTC. As protein: CASARDEETQYF.

V gene TRBV2 combines with J gene TRBJ2-3; 7 bases align to TRBD1. The V segment lost 0 bases and the J segment 8 bases; nucleotides outside the gene matches: 14. Germline V gene lookup returns CDR1 SNHLY and CDR2 FYNNEI. The CDR3 totals 17 residues. In DNA, the CDR3 is TGTGCCAGCAGTGAAGCTGGGGACAGCTCCCCGGTGGGTACGCAGTATTTT. It yields the protein CASSEAGDSSPVGTQYF.

This clonotype was found a few times. V usage is TRBV29-1 and J usage is TRBJ2-4, with TRBD1 identical over 8 bases. The CDR3 consists of 11 residues. V trimming: 7 bases; J trimming: 8 bases; junction bases outside the gene matches: 4. Germline V gene lookup returns CDR1 SQVTM and CDR2 ANQGSEA. For the CDR3, the DNA is TGCAGCGCTGGACAGGGCTACATTCAGTACTTC. It codes for CSAGQGYIQYF.

This clonotype occurred many times. The J gene is TRBJ2-5, the V gene TRBV6-2 or TRBV6-3, with D maybe TRBD1 (6 bases). Germline-derived CDR1 and CDR2 are MNHEY and SVGEGT. V lost 8 bases to trimming and J lost 4 bases, with 17 bases between them. The CDR3 runs 14 residues. The CDR3 region is CASYSPGAGETQYF. The CDR3 nucleotides are TGTGCCAGCTATTCACCAGGGGCCGGAGAGACCCAGTACTTC.

This clonotype was seen many times. The chain employs TRBV29-1 and TRBJ2-7, with D tentatively TRBD1 or TRBD2 (6 bases each). Germline values: CDR1 SQVTM, CDR2 ANQGSEA. The CDR3 is 15 amino acids. V lost 0 bases and J lost 5, with 17 bases in between. The DNA of the CDR3 is TGCAGCGTTGAAGATGGTAGGGGGGCGCGCCACGAGCAGTACTTC. It specifies CSVEDGRGARHEQYF.

This clonotype was seen only a few times. This sequence joins TRBV18 and TRBJ2-3; D possibly corresponds to TRBD2 (6 bases). Germline loops: CDR1 KGHSH, CDR2 LQKENI. This CDR3 is 16 amino acids long. V shed 1 base and J shed 6 bases, with 17 bases lying between them. As DNA, the CDR3 is TGTGCCAGCTCACCACAGGATAGCGGAGATGGTGATACGCAGTATTTT. Its translation is CASSPQDSGDGDTQYF. Using reference TRBV18 and TRBJ2-3 for the parts outside the CDR3, the full variable domain is NAGVMQNPRHLVRRRGQEARLRCSPMKGHSHVYWYRQLPEEGLKFMVYLQKENIIDESGMPKERFSAEFPKEGPSILRIQQVVRGDSAAYFCASSPQDSGDGDTQYFGPGTRLTVL.

This clonotype came up a few times. The rearrangement links TRBV6-6 to TRBJ1-2; D is possibly TRBD1 (6 bases). Germline V gene data show CDR1 as MNHNY and CDR2 as SVGAGI (reference sequence). V was pared by 0 bases and J by 8 bases, with 22 bases between. The CDR3 is 17 amino acids. CDR3 loop: CASSYSPSGVDLLGYTF. DNA of the CDR3: TGTGCCAGCAGTTACTCGCCCTCAGGGGTCGATTTATTGGGCTACACCTTC.

The genes are TRBV6-2 or TRBV6-3 and TRBJ2-1; 7 nucleotides agree with TRBD1. J gave up 0 bases and V 6 bases, and 8 bases lay outside the gene matches. The CDR3 contains 16 residues. Germline V CDR1 and CDR2: MNHEY, SVGEGT. The CDR3 here is CASRAQGVGSYNEQFF. CDR3 DNA: TGTGCCAGCAGAGCGCAGGGGGTGGGCTCCTACAATGAGCAGTTCTTC.

This clonotype was observed many times. V gene TRBV7-9 combines with J gene TRBJ2-6, with D uncertain. The CDR3 loop spans 14 amino acids. Trimming removed 6 bases at V and 1 base at J, with 7 bases between. Looked up from germline, CDR1 is SEHNR and CDR2 is FQNEAQ (reference sequence). CDR3 protein: CASSINSGANVLTF. The CDR3 region has the DNA TGTGCCAGCAGTATCAATTCTGGGGCCAACGTCCTGACTTTC. Supplemented by reference TRBV7-9 and TRBJ2-6, the full variable domain reads DTGVSQNPRHKITKRGQNVTFRCDPISEHNRLYWYRQTLGQGPEFLTYFQNEAQLEKSRLLSDRFSAERPKGSFSTLEIQRTEQGDSAMYLCASSINSGANVLTFGAGSRLTVL.